This record covers a single T cell receptor beta chain. Its specificity is not known. This record belongs to a study of pediatric ulcerative colitis. Turning to the study itself: Seven or eight patients showed pancolitis and two showed left-sided colitis. Study results and caveats: Rectal repertoires separated controls, mild-moderate and acute severe colitis.

Clones were read by immunoSEQ multiplex PCR, and TCRdb kept only the in-frame ones, dropping some. The sample consists of around 10,000 clones, over 80% of them appearing once. CDR3 length: 11 amino acids. V was clipped by 11 bases and J by 11 bases, with 16 bases between them. Germline V lookup: CDR1 MRHNA, CDR2 SNTAGT. Colonoscopy and blood draw happened at the same time. The receptor was derived from a girl aged 10-17 years with moderate ulcerative colitis. Source material: blood. The rearrangement uses TRBV6-4 and TRBJ1-5; D might be TRBD1 (5 bases). CDR3 amino acids: CAGGRVETQHF. DNA for the CDR3: TGTGCCGGCGGCAGGGTCGAGACCCAGCATTTT.